This TCR beta chain was recorded in a study of CD8+CD57+ T cells in acquired aplastic anemia. Turning to the study itself: Sorted CD4+ and CD8+ cells yielded DNA averaging around 3.2 ug. Reads per healthy sample averaged roughly 10 million (CD4+) and approximately 12 million (CD8+). Findings and limits, study-wide: The study found no significant CD8+ Simpson's diversity difference between patients and controls. Patients shared around 30 CD8+ CDR3 sequences with controls.

CDR1 DFQATT and CDR2 SNEGSKA come from the germline V gene (reference sequence). The length of the CDR3 is 12 residues. Genomic DNA provided the template from which TCR beta VDJ and CDR3 profiles were obtained. MiXCR was run by TCRdb on the reads, yielding one entry per CDR3 protein. In the table there are 400,000 to 450,000 distinct CDR3 sequences, 55% to 70% of which are singletons. Comments on this clonotype: Its matching antigen is unknown. Its ends do not fully match the called genes, so a read error is possible.

Sequenced input: sorted CD4+, CD8+, or CD8+CD57+ T cells (not recorded which) from PBMCs. This chain joins TRBV20-1 and TRBJ2-1, with a tentative D call TRBD2 (6 bases). This clonotype was obtained from a human donor in good health, serving as a control. DNA of the CDR3: TGCAGTCCTAGTAGCGGTACGAGCAGTAAGTTCTTC. This sequence encodes CSPSSGTSSKFF.